The rows below give T cell receptor beta chains drawn from one sample of a study of blood T cell repertoires in COVID-19. Using immunoSEQ multiplex PCR, the repertoire was profiled, and TCRdb retains in-frame clones only, with some absent. The repertoire consists of tens of thousands of clones, with 85% to 95% occurring once and the leading ten covering under 7.5%. The source material was peripheral blood. Source of these receptors: a woman in her fifties or sixties with active COVID-19. Both conserved end residues are trimmed from each CDR3. D genes are given only for firm matches.

v_gene,d_gene,CDR3aa
TRBV6-1,-,ASSELEGYEQY
TRBV29-1,TRBD1,SVKIGQGATEAF
TRBV13,TRBD1,ASSLQGGEAF
TRBV5-4,-,ASSLYGFTGELF
TRBV7-9,-,ASSFGGNTEAF
TRBV28,-,ASSLDLRLNEKLF
TRBV5-6,TRBD2,ASSLGLAGGENNEQF
TRBV30,-,AWKTVYEQY
TRBV9,-,ASSVDSGYTDTQY
TRBV28,TRBD1,ASSLTGTGEEQY
TRBV6-4,TRBD2,ASSTSGLTDTQY
TRBV19,TRBD2,ASSTGLAGAAGEQY
TRBV28,-,ASSLGRQAQY
TRBV13,TRBD1,ASSNTVPGTGTQDYGYT
TRBV7-2,-,ASSLGPGFAKNIQY
TRBV15,TRBD1,ATADRDSYNSPLH
TRBV7-2,TRBD2,ASSSGTSGGKTQY
TRBV3-1/TRBV3-2,TRBD1,ASSHHDRDNYGYT
TRBV5-4,TRBD2,ASSRPGTSSEQY
TRBV24-1,TRBD1,ATSVTGTGNTGELF
TRBV7-8,TRBD2,ASSAYSGRFYEQY
TRBV4-3,TRBD1,ASSQGTGVRETQY
TRBV28,-,ASSVSPTGELF
TRBV5-6,TRBD1,ASRSGQLNTGELF
TRBV6-6,TRBD1,ASSSTGGANEKLF
TRBV7-9,-,ASSSPRGYT
TRBV28,-,ASSSGGRVYNEQF
TRBV29-1,TRBD2,SVGLAGKGSYNEQF
TRBV5-1,TRBD1,ASSSAGTGAGEQY
TRBV3-1/TRBV3-2,-,ASSPHWEGNTEAF
TRBV30,TRBD2,AWNWGGGELF
TRBV29-1,-,SAVRGNAYEQY
TRBV5-8,-,ASSPGLHYGYT
TRBV27,TRBD1,ASSLSTGFYEQY
TRBV19,TRBD1,ATAGTGAYEQY
TRBV10-3,TRBD1,ATRDSSSYEQY
TRBV28,-,ASSLTVDEQY
TRBV29-1,TRBD1,SVETTGTSYEQY
TRBV11-2,TRBD1,ASSLGQLMNTEAF
TRBV25-1,TRBD1,ASNQGAAEAF
TRBV9,TRBD1,ASSVGQGNTYEQY
TRBV5-1,-,ASSLYFPGDYEQY
TRBV28,-,AGRWRADSTDTQY
TRBV7-8,TRBD1,ASSFPGQKQPQH
TRBV29-1,-,SSQGSSGYT
TRBV28,-,ASSPRNYGYT
TRBV24-1,-,ATSDFRNEQF